This T cell receptor beta chain was observed in a study of blood T cell repertoires in COVID-19. Overall study context: Samples taken during acute and convalescent COVID-19 were collected in the United States, Italy and Spain.

The protocol was immunoSEQ multiplex PCR, while the TCRdb copy is restricted to in-frame clones and leaves out a portion. This sample has approximately 150,000 clones; roughly three quarters occur once, and the top ten carry more than 1.5%. Per germline, CDR1 SGHRS and CDR2 YFSETQ. The CDR3 is 13 amino acids. V was trimmed by 4 bases and J by 4 bases, leaving 12 bases between them. The sequenced sample consisted of peripheral blood. This chain links TRBV5-1 with TRBJ2-7; no clear D. The sequence was obtained from a woman between 55 and 75 years old with acute or convalescent COVID-19. Here the CDR3 reads CASSGTAAYEQYF. Written as DNA, the CDR3 is TGCGCCAGCAGCGGAACAGCTGCATACGAGCAGTACTTC.